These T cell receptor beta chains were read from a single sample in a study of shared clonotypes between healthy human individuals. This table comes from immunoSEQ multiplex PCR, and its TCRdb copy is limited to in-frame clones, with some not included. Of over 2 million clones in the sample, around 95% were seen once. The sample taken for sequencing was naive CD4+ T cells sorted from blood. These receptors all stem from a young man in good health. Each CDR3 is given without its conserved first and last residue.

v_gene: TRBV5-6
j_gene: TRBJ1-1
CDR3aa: ASSLVNRDSAAF

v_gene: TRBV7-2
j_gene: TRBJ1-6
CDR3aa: ASSLLPGAGKNNSPLH

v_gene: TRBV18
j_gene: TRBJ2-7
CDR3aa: ASSRPVWDRGPYEQY

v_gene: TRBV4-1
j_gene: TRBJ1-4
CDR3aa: ASSQLQGFMEKLF

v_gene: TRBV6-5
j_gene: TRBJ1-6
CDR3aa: ASKKVGNSPLH

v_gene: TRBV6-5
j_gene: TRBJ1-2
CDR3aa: ASSSDRALGGYT

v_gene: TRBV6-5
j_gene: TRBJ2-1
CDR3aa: ASSRTSYNEQF

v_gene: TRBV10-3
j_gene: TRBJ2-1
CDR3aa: AIGRGSGVNEQF

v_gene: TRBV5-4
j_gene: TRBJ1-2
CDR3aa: ASSLWTGDGYT

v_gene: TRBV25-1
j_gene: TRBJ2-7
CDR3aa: ASSEFGQGGEQY

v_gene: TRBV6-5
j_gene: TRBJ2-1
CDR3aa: ASSGFDSNEQF

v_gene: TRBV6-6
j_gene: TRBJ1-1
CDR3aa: ASSQSRGPSEAF

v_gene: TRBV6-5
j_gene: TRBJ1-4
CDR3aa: ASSRMAGGGEKLF

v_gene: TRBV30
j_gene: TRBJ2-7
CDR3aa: AWEGGNFEQY

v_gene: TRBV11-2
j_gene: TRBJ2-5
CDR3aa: ASSLVSLAETQY

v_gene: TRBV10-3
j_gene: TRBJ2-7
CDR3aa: AISDNRGLYEQY

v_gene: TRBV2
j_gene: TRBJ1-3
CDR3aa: ATVIISGNTIY

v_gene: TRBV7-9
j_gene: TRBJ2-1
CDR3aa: ASGTGIGDEQF

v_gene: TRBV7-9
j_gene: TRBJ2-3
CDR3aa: VTQRGTTDTQY

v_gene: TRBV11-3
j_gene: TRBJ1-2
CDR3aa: ASSLSAGIYGYT

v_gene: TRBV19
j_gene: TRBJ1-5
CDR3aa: ASSIGTNQPQH

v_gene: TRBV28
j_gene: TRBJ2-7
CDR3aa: ASSSDRGGEQY

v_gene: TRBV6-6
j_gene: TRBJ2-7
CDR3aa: ASPPDGDRDSYEQY

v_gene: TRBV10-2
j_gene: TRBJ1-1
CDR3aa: ASSDRANTEAF

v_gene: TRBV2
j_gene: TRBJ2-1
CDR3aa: ASSAGPLYNEQF

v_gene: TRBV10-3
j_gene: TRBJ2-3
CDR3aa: AISEKGLAIGTDTQY

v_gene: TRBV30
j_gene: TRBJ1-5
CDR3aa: AWTRDGNQPQH

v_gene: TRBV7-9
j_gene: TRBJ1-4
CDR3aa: ASSPGGTNEKLF

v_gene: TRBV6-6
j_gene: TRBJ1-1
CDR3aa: ASSHVLTEAF

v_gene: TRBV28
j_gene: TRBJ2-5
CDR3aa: ASSPPGVGMETQY

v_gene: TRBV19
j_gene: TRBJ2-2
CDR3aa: ASSRASLPNGGAGELF

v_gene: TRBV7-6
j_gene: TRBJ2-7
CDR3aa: ASRSGTGTGEQY

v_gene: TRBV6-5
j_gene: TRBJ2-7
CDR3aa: ASSYGPPLSYEQY

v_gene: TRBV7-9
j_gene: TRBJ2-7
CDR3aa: ASSLEGPGEQY

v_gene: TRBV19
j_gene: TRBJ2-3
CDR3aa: ASSRQSGTTDTQY

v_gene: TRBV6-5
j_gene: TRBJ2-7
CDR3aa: ASSSTGLGSYEQY

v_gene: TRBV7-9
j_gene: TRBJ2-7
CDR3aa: ASSLGTGSGSYEQY

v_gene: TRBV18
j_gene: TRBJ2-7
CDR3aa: ASSPFAVSYEQY

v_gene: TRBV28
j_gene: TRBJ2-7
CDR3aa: ASSSLLDEQY

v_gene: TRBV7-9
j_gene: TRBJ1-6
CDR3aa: ASSFRPANSPLH

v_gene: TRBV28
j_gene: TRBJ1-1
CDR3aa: ASTGGYNTEAF

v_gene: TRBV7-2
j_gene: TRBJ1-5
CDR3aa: ASSLQGTTGHNQPQH

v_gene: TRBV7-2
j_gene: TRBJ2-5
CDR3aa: ASSSRPSGPFQETQY

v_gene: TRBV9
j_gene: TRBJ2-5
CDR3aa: ASSTGLVETQY

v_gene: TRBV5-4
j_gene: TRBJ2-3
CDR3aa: ASSSPGGADTQY

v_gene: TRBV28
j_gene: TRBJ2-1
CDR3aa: ASSLRTVPQF

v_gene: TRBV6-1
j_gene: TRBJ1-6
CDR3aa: ASSFRVVDSPLH

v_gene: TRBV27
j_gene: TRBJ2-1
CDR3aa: ASSLGQGTVYNEQF

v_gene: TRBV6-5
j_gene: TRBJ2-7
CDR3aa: ASSATGAEQY

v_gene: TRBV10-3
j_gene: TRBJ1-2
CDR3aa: AISEDGTGGGYT

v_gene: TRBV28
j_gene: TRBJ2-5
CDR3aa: ASSSPPETQY

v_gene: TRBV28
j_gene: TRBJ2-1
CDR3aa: ASSLMRLHNEQF

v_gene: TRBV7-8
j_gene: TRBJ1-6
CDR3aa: ASSPGQGNRNSPLH

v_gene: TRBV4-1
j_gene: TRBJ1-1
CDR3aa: ASSQDSAGMNTEAF

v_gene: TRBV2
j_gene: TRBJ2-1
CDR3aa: ASGGDRGFYEQF

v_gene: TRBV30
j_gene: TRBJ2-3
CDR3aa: AWSLNRADTQY

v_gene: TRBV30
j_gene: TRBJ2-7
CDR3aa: AWSLGAEYEQY